This TCR beta chain was sequenced for a study of CD8 T cells in ankylosing spondylitis. General study results and limits: About 8 highly homologous variants made up a TCR beta motif that seemed to typify ankylosing spondylitis blood.

The CDR3 extends over 14 amino acids. Germline V gene lookup returns CDR1 SGHDT and CDR2 YYEEEE. Trimming shortened V by 4 bases and J by 4 bases, and 12 bases separated the two germline ends. Details on this clonotype: Its specificity is not known.

TCRdb redid the calling of the 5' RACE reads with MiXCR, one entry per CDR3 protein. The sample contains some 840,000 distinct CDR3 sequences, 10% to 15% of which appear only once. The chain links TRBV5-6 to TRBJ1-5; the D is unclear. The sample comprised blood, either unsorted or a sorted T cell fraction (not recorded which). This clonotype originated in a male donor with ankylosing spondylitis. CDR3 in amino acids: CASSPFPGNQPQHF. The CDR3, as DNA: TGTGCCAGCAGCCCCTTCCCTGGGAATCAGCCCCAGCATTTT.